This T cell receptor (beta chain) was obtained from a study of vaccination effects on CD4 cells after COVID-19. Subsequent to less than eleven days of culture, CD4+ T cells were isolated. Each participant was given two doses of one vaccine (BNT162b2 or mRNA-1273). Half the medium was replaced with IL-2 medium on days 3 and 7. Libraries were prepared by immunoSEQ multiplex PCR; TCRdb keeps only in-frame clonotypes and omits some of them. The table records fewer than 55,000 clones, approximately 70% of them present only once. There are 18 residues in the CDR3. Germline-derived CDR1 and CDR2 are SGHRS and YFSETQ. Trimming removed 0 bases at V and 0 bases at J, with 13 bases between. To note about this clone: Antigen unknown.

The gene calls are TRBV5-1 and TRBJ2-6; D is uncertain. Sequences were derived from CD4+ T cells from PBMCs cultured without peptide, sampled after COVID-19 vaccination. This TCR came from a human donor who received a COVID-19 vaccine. The DNA of the CDR3 is TGCGCCAGCAGCTTGGATCGTTTTACAGCCTCTGGGGCCAACGTCCTGACTTTC. Protein sequence: CASSLDRFTASGANVLTF.